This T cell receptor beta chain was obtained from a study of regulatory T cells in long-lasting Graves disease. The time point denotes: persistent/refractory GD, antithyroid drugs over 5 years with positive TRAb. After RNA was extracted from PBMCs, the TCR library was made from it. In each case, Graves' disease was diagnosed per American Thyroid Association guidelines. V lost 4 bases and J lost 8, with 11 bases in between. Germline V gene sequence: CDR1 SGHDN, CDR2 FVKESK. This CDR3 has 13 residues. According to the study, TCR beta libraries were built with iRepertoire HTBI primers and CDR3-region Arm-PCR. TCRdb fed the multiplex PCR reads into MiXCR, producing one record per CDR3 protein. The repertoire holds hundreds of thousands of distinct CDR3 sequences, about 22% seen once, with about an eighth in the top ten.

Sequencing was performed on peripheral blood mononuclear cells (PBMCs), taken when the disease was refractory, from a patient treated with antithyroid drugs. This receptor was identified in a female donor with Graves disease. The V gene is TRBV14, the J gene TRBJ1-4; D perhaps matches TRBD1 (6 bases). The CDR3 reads CASSPGAVEKLFF. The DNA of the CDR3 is TGTGCCAGCAGCCCAGGGGCTGTGGAAAAACTGTTTTTT.